The 19 T cell receptor beta chains below were found in one sample sequenced in a study of T cell repertoires in cytomegalovirus infection. TCRdb analysed the reads with MiXCR anew, one entry per CDR3 protein. The sample includes under 200,000 distinct CDR3 sequences, 28% of them seen just once. What was sequenced was PBMCs. The source is a human donor in good health (CMV status not recorded). Some clones in this sample may be carry-over from other donors' samples.

The V call is TRBV7-3, the J call TRBJ2-2; no clear D gene. Germline assignment: CDR1 SGHTA and CDR2 FQGTGA. The V gene lost 5 bases and the J gene lost 4 bases, with 11 bases spanning the gap. The CDR3 is made up of 14 amino acids. The CDR3 nucleotides read TGTGCCAGCAGCCCCGGGTTACCCACCGGGGAGCTGTTTTTT. Protein: CASSPGLPTGELFF.

This clonotype was observed a handful of times. This rearrangement joins TRBV6-1 to TRBJ2-1, with D unresolved. Germline-derived CDR1 and CDR2 are MNHNS and SASEGT. CDR3 length: 13 residues. Between the trimmed V and J ends, which lost 2 bases and 8 bases, there was a span of 10 bases. As DNA, the CDR3 is TGTGCCAGCAGTGAACGAGGACCCCATGAGCAGTTCTTC. It is translated as CASSERGPHEQFF.

This chain links TRBV5-1 with TRBJ2-1; D is possibly TRBD1 or TRBD2 (6 bases each). The CDR3 is 16 amino acids. V lost 4 bases to trimming and J lost 4 bases, with 18 bases between them. CDR1 is SGHRS and CDR2 is YFSETQ in the germline V gene. The CDR3 DNA is TGCGCCAGCAGCCCCTCGAACGGGGGCGCTTACAATGAGCAGTTCTTC. Translated, it gives CASSPSNGGAYNEQFF.

This clonotype was observed many times. The rearrangement links TRBV6-2 or TRBV6-3 to TRBJ2-2; D call uncertain. The CDR3 has 19 amino acids. Germline values: CDR1 MNHEY, CDR2 SVGEGT. V was cut by 0 bases and J by 7 bases, with 24 bases left in between. This chain's CDR3 is CASSYSIDHGATDLGELFF. CDR3 bases: TGTGCCAGCAGTTACTCGATTGACCACGGTGCGACGGACCTCGGGGAGCTGTTTTTT.

The sample holds a few counts of this clonotype. This chain uses TRBV12-3 or TRBV12-4 with TRBJ1-3, with a possible D match to TRBD1 (5 bases). CDR3 length: 15 amino acids. Trimming pared 6 bases from V and 4 bases from J, leaving 16 bases between. The CDR3 region is CASSSRRGLGNTIYF. CDR3 DNA: TGTGCCAGCAGCAGTCGACGGGGCCTCGGAAACACCATATATTTT.

This chain connects TRBV20-1 to TRBJ1-1; no reliable D call. The germline CDR1 and CDR2 sequences are DFQATT and SNEGSKA (reference sequence). The CDR3 contains 14 residues. The germline V and J ends were trimmed by 1 base and 0 bases, with 9 bases remaining between them. CDR3 coding DNA: TGCAGTGCTAGAGCGGCCAGATTGAACACTGAAGCTTTCTTT. It encodes CSARAARLNTEAFF.

This clonotype was picked up a small number of times. The chain recombines TRBV7-9 with TRBJ1-1; 7 bases are a match to TRBD1. V trimming: 5 bases; J trimming: 2 bases; junction bases outside the gene matches: 8. The length of the CDR3 is 15 residues. Germline V gene lookup returns CDR1 SEHNR and CDR2 FQNEAQ (reference sequence). This CDR3 is CASSSGDRPNTEAFF. CDR3 bases: TGTGCCAGCAGCAGTGGGGACAGACCAAACACTGAAGCTTTCTTT.

This clonotype was found a few times. This rearrangement joins TRBV7-2 to TRBJ2-1, with D possibly TRBD2 on 5 matching bases. This CDR3 region has 14 residues. Germline CDR1 reads SGHTA; CDR2 reads FQGNSA. V lost 5 bases, J lost 6 bases, and 14 bases lay in between. DNA for the CDR3: TGTGCCAGCAGCCCCAGCCTAGCTGGCAATGAGCAGTTCTTC. Translated: CASSPSLAGNEQFF.

V and J are TRBV5-1 and TRBJ1-4, with D possibly being TRBD1 (6 bases). V was shortened by 0 bases and J by 8 bases, with 14 bases between the two germline ends. Germline lookup yields CDR1 SGHRS and CDR2 YFSETQ. This CDR3 contains 15 residues. Here the CDR3 reads CASSLAWRQGEKLFF. In DNA, the CDR3 is TGCGCCAGCAGCTTGGCCTGGAGGCAGGGGGAAAAACTGTTTTTT.

The sample holds a few counts of this clonotype. The chain is built from TRBV28 and TRBJ1-1; no clear D. The CDR3 length is 14 residues. Germline V CDR1 and CDR2: MDHEN, SYDVKM. V was trimmed by 3 bases and J by 0 bases, leaving 8 bases between them. For the CDR3, the DNA is TGTGCCAGCAGTTTGCCCGGTATGAACACTGAAGCTTTCTTT. As protein: CASSLPGMNTEAFF. Drawing the rest from reference TRBV28 and TRBJ1-1, the complete variable domain is DVKVTQSSRYLVKRTGEKVFLECVQDMDHENMFWYRQDPGLGLRLIYFSYDVKMKEKGDIPEGYSVSREKKERFSLILESASTNQTSMYLCASSLPGMNTEAFFGQGTRLTVV.

The chain joins TRBV14 to TRBJ2-5; perhaps TRBD2 as D (5 bases). The CDR3 spans 14 residues. Germline V gene lookup returns CDR1 SGHDN and CDR2 FVKESK. Trimming removed 4 bases at V and 3 bases at J, with 12 bases between. The chain's CDR3 is CASSPLTGKETQYF. Here the CDR3 DNA reads TGTGCCAGCAGCCCTCTGACGGGGAAAGAGACCCAGTACTTC.

The V and J genes are TRBV14 and TRBJ1-1; D call uncertain. Germline V gives CDR1 SGHDN, CDR2 FVKESK. The CDR3 spans 16 residues. The V end lost 5 bases, the J end lost 2 bases, and 18 bases lay between the germline ends. CDR3 nucleotide sequence: TGTGCCAGCAGCGAAAGAGTAGGGATCCAAAACACTGAAGCTTTCTTT. This gives the protein CASSERVGIQNTEAFF.

V gene TRBV5-4 combines with J gene TRBJ2-1; no definite D call. CDR3 size: 14 residues. Trimming took 0 bases from V and 7 from J, leaving 11 bases between them. Per germline, CDR1 SGHNT and CDR2 YYREEE (reference sequence). CDR3: CASSLGGFLNEQFF. In DNA, the CDR3 is TGTGCCAGCAGCTTGGGGGGATTCCTTAATGAGCAGTTCTTC.

This clonotype was picked up a small number of times. CDR3 sequence reads: CASSQWDGSSGNTIYF. The CDR3 coding sequence is TGCGCCAGCAGTCAATGGGACGGTAGCTCTGGAAACACCATATATTTT. The chain joins TRBV23-1 to TRBJ1-3, with D perhaps matching TRBD1 (5 bases). TRBV23-1 is classed as an ORF, of uncertain function. This CDR3 spans 16 amino acids. V gave up 1 base and J gave up 0 bases, with 10 bases separating them.

This clonotype was detected once. The chain recombines TRBV19 with TRBJ2-5, with a tentative D call TRBD1 (6 bases). V was shortened by 5 bases and J by 4 bases, with 17 bases between the two germline ends. The CDR3 is 15 amino acids. Germline CDR1 reads LNHDA; CDR2 reads SQIVND (reference sequence). The DNA of the CDR3 is TGTGCCAGTAGTCCCACAGGGTCGTTCGGAGAGACCCAGTACTTC. This sequence encodes CASSPTGSFGETQYF.

The chain carries TRBV5-1 and TRBJ2-1; TRBD1 is a possible D gene (6 bases). The V gene's germline CDR1 is SGHRS and CDR2 YFSETQ. With 0 bases removed from V and 4 bases from J, the gap between germline ends came to 17 bases. The CDR3 is made up of 17 amino acids. In DNA, the CDR3 is TGCGCCAGCAGCTTGGAAGGGCCAGGGGCGAAGTACAATGAGCAGTTCTTC. The encoded protein is CASSLEGPGAKYNEQFF.

This clonotype was counted at least ten times. The genes are TRBV7-2 and TRBJ2-3; TRBD2 aligns across 11 bases. The CDR3 has 18 amino acids. Germline V gene lookup returns CDR1 SGHTA and CDR2 FQGNSA. V lost 5 bases to trimming and J lost 1 base; unmatched junction nucleotides: 11. The CDR3 DNA reads as TGTGCCAGCAGCCTAATAGCGGGGGGGGACCCTCGCACAGATACGCAGTATTTT. The encoded protein is CASSLIAGGDPRTDTQYF.

This clonotype was seen at least ten times. The rearrangement links TRBV7-3 to TRBJ2-1; D tentatively fits TRBD1 or TRBD2 (5 bases each). Germline V CDR1 and CDR2: SGHTA, FQGTGA. This CDR3 has 16 amino acids. Trimming left V 5 bases short and J 5 bases short, with 19 bases between. In DNA, the CDR3 is TGTGCCAGCAGCCGGGGACCCGGAAATTCTGACAATGAGCAGTTCTTC. It encodes CASSRGPGNSDNEQFF. The variable domain in full, with the rest retrieved from reference TRBV7-3 and TRBJ2-1, is GAGVSQTPSNKVTEKGKYVELRCDPISGHTALYWYRQSLGQGPEFLIYFQGTGAADDSGLPNDRFFAVRPEGSVSTLKIQRTERGDSAVYLCASSRGPGNSDNEQFFGPGTRLTVL.

Written as DNA, the CDR3 is TGTGCCAGCAGCCGAGGACTAGCGGGGGCCCAAGAGACCCAGTACTTC. It codes for CASSRGLAGAQETQYF. The rearrangement uses TRBV28 and TRBJ2-5; 13 bases fit TRBD2. Germline loops: CDR1 MDHEN, CDR2 SYDVKM. The V gene end was trimmed by 6 bases and the J gene end by 1 base; junction bases not matched to a gene: 5. The CDR3 has 16 residues.